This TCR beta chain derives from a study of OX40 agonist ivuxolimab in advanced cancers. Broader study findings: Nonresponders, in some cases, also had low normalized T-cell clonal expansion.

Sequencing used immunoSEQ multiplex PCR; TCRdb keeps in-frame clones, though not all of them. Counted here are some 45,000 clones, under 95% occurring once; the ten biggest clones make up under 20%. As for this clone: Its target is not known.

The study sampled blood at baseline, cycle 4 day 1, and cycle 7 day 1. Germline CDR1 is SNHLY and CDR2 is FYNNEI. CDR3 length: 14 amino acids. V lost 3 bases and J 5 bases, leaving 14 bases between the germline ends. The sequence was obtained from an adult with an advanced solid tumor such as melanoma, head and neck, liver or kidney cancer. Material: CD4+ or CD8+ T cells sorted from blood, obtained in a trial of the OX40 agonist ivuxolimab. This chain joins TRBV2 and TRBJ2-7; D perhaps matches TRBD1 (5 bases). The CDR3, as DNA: TGTGCCAGCAGTGATAGAAGTATCAGGGACGAGCAGTACTTC. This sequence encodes CASSDRSIRDEQYF.